This section outlines one T cell receptor beta chain sequence together with its context. Its antigen is not known. The data originate from a study of CD8 T cells in ankylosing spondylitis. Whole-study results and caveats: Disease-linked clones were found to be CD8+ and relatively rare in peripheral blood. Seemingly distinctive of ankylosing spondylitis blood was a TCR beta motif formed by eight highly homologous variants.

TCRdb independently ran MiXCR on the 5' RACE reads; one entry per CDR3 protein. The sample shows about 540,000 distinct CDR3 sequences, about 13% of them seen only once. V shed 3 bases and J 7 bases; nucleotides not matched to a gene: 11. The V gene's germline CDR1 is DFQATT and CDR2 SNEGSKA (reference sequence). The CDR3 has 14 amino acids. The specimen was blood, either unsorted or a sorted T cell fraction (not recorded which). This receptor was obtained from a male donor with ankylosing spondylitis. The chain carries TRBV20-1 and TRBJ1-1; 7 bases are a match to TRBD1. CDR3 region: CSARFLSAGGEAFF. CDR3 sequence (DNA): TGCAGTGCTAGGTTTTTGTCGGCAGGGGGTGAAGCTTTCTTT.